These 28 T cell receptor beta chains came from one sample sequenced in a study of Graves' ophthalmopathy and Graves' hyperthyroidism. The authors amplified TCR beta CDR3 regions, and they did so from RNA transcripts for repertoire sequencing. The first-round RT-PCR employed HTBI primers together with the Qiagen OneStep RT-PCR kit. A multiplex PCR was then performed as the second round. In TCRdb, the multiplex PCR reads were re-called with MiXCR into one record per CDR3 protein. The sample includes around 1,200,000 distinct CDR3 sequences, 35% to 40% of them seen just once. Sequencing input: peripheral blood or thyroid tissue (not recorded which). These receptors were taken from an adult man with Graves' hyperthyroidism.

The chain links TRBV6-6 to TRBJ1-5; D uncertain. The CDR3 totals 15 residues. Germline loops: CDR1 MNHNY, CDR2 SVGAGI (reference sequence). The V and J ends lost 4 bases and 2 bases respectively, with 12 bases between them. The CDR3 loop is CASSSAQTGNQPQHF. The CDR3 DNA reads TGTGCCAGCAGTTCGGCCCAGACGGGCAATCAGCCCCAGCATTTT.

This chain uses TRBV7-6 with TRBJ1-5; no reliable D call. Germline V gene data show CDR1 as SGHVS and CDR2 as FNYEAQ. V dropped 1 base and J dropped 1 base, with 11 bases sitting between them. CDR3 size: 16 residues. Written as DNA, the CDR3 is TGTGCCAGCAGCTTAGGGCTAAAAGGCAGCAATCAGCCCCAGCATTTT. It yields the protein CASSLGLKGSNQPQHF.

This clonotype has a handful of counts. The rearrangement joins TRBV2 to TRBJ2-1, with 7 nucleotides matching TRBD1. V lost 6 bases to trimming and J lost 6 bases; unmatched junction nucleotides: 8. This CDR3 contains 14 residues. Germline V lookup: CDR1 SNHLY, CDR2 FYNNEI. The DNA of the CDR3 is TGTGCCAGCAGCCCAACCGCAGGGGGCAATGAGCAGTTCTTC. Translation gives CASSPTAGGNEQFF.

This clonotype turned up a few times. The rearrangement uses TRBV5-8 and TRBJ2-7; TRBD1 agrees at 8 bases. Per germline, CDR1 SGHTS and CDR2 YDEGEE. With V trimmed by 4 bases and J by 8 bases, 5 bases remained unmatched. This CDR3 comprises 12 residues. The CDR3 DNA sequence: TGTGCCAGCAGCGATCAGGGGGCGAAGCAGTACTTC. This encodes CASSDQGAKQYF.

J is TRBJ2-5 and V is TRBV2; TRBD1 agrees at 10 bases. Looked up from germline, CDR1 is SNHLY and CDR2 is FYNNEI. The CDR3 runs to 15 residues. J lost 5 bases, V lost 4 bases, and 7 bases had no gene match. The CDR3 protein is CASSACRTGGETQYF. For the CDR3, the DNA is TGTGCCAGCAGTGCCTGCCGGACAGGGGGGGAGACCCAGTACTTC.

This clonotype was seen ten or more times. The rearrangement links TRBV7-9 to TRBJ2-7; D gene unclear. The CDR3 extends over 12 amino acids. Trimming removed 1 base at V and 4 bases at J, with 5 bases between. CDR1 SEHNR and CDR2 FQNEAQ come from the germline V gene (reference sequence). CDR3 residues: CASSLGFYEQYF. The DNA of the CDR3 is TGTGCCAGCAGCTTAGGGTTTTACGAGCAGTACTTC.

V usage is TRBV5-1 and J usage is TRBJ1-1; tentatively, D is TRBD1 (5 bases). Trimming cost V 4 bases and J 7 bases, with 17 bases left between them. The CDR3 spans 14 residues. The V gene's germline CDR1 is SGHRS and CDR2 YFSETQ. The CDR3 coding sequence is TGCGCCAGCAGCGCCCAGGGCCATCAGGATGAAGCTTTCTTT. Protein sequence: CASSAQGHQDEAFF.

The V gene is TRBV11-2, the J gene TRBJ2-5; TRBD1 or TRBD2 may be the D gene (5 bases each). The length of the CDR3 is 13 residues. CDR1 and CDR2 from the germline V gene are SGHAT and FQNNGV. The ends were cut back, 3 bases at V and 5 bases at J, with 10 bases in the middle. CDR3 loop: CASSLTWGETQYF. The CDR3 DNA reads TGTGCCAGCAGCTTGACGTGGGGGGAGACCCAGTACTTC.

The chain recombines TRBV7-9 with TRBJ1-6; possible D gene TRBD1, 5 bases. The CDR3 runs 15 residues. Germline V gene data show CDR1 as SEHNR and CDR2 as FQNEAQ (reference sequence). V lost 5 bases and J 11 bases, leaving 19 bases between the germline ends. CDR3 loop: CASSQDFYAGTPLHF. The CDR3 bases are TGTGCCAGCAGCCAAGATTTTTATGCAGGGACACCCCTCCACTTT.

In its sample, this clonotype was seen a few times. This chain connects TRBV7-3 to TRBJ2-2; unclear D gene. Trimming left V 1 base short and J 2 bases short, with 11 bases between. This CDR3 contains 16 residues. From germline, CDR1 is SGHTA and CDR2 FQGTGA. CDR3: CASSLIGSGNTGELFF. The CDR3 DNA follows: TGTGCCAGCAGCTTAATAGGGTCCGGAAACACCGGGGAGCTGTTTTTT.

The rearrangement uses TRBV19 and TRBJ1-5; maybe TRBD1 (6 bases). This CDR3 contains 15 residues. Germline lookup yields CDR1 LNHDA and CDR2 SQIVND (reference sequence). V lost 1 base and J 4 bases, leaving 11 bases between the germline ends. DNA for the CDR3: TGTGCCAGTAGTATAGTATCAGGGACAAATCAGCCCCAGCATTTT. Amino acid sequence: CASSIVSGTNQPQHF.

This chain uses TRBV30 with TRBJ1-1; D is possibly TRBD1 (6 bases). In germline, CDR1 is GTSNPN, CDR2 SVGIG (reference sequence). With 5 bases removed from V and 6 bases from J, the gap between germline ends came to 22 bases. CDR3 length equals 15 residues. CDR3 in DNA: TGTGCCTGGGCAAGTAGGGCAGGGGTTGTGTCTGAAGCTTTCTTT. Amino acids: CAWASRAGVVSEAFF.

This clonotype was counted at least ten times. The chain couples TRBV11-2 to TRBJ1-6, with D perhaps TRBD1 (6 bases). In germline, CDR1 is SGHAT, CDR2 FQNNGV. The V end was cut by 5 bases, the J end by 0 bases, with 20 bases between. The CDR3 totals 19 residues. The CDR3 DNA reads TGTGCCAGCAGCCCACAATCAGGGGCCCTGAGCTCCTATAATTCACCCCTCCACTTT. Amino acids: CASSPQSGALSSYNSPLHF. The full variable domain, in which reference TRBV11-2 and TRBJ1-6 provide the parts outside the CDR3, is EAGVAQSPRYKIIEKRQSVAFWCNPISGHATLYWYQQILGQGPKLLIQFQNNGVVDDSQLPKDRFSAERLKGVDSTLKIQPAKLEDSAVYLCASSPQSGALSSYNSPLHFGNGTRLTVT.

The chain uses TRBV19 and TRBJ2-6; D gene unclear. The germline V gene encodes CDR1 LNHDA and CDR2 SQIVND (reference sequence). The CDR3 runs 14 residues. Trimming cost V 5 bases and J 2 bases, with 7 bases left between them. CDR3 amino acids: CASSYNPGANVLTF. The CDR3 DNA reads TGTGCCAGTAGTTATAACCCTGGGGCCAACGTCCTGACTTTC. Looking up the rest from reference TRBV19 and TRBJ2-6 gives the full variable domain: DGGITQSPKYLFRKEGQNVTLSCEQNLNHDAMYWYRQDPGQGLRLIYYSQIVNDFQKGDIAEGYSVSREKKESFPLTVTSAQKNPTAFYLCASSYNPGANVLTFGAGSRLTVL.

This clonotype was counted ten times or more. This chain connects TRBV11-2 to TRBJ2-7; the D is unclear. V was trimmed by 0 bases and J by 5 bases, leaving 14 bases between them. Germline-derived CDR1 and CDR2 are SGHAT and FQNNGV. The CDR3 loop spans 15 amino acids. The CDR3 protein is CASSLDPRKVNEQYF. DNA for the CDR3: TGTGCCAGCAGCTTAGATCCCAGGAAGGTCAACGAGCAGTACTTC. Full variable domain (missing parts from reference TRBV11-2 and TRBJ2-7): EAGVAQSPRYKIIEKRQSVAFWCNPISGHATLYWYQQILGQGPKLLIQFQNNGVVDDSQLPKDRFSAERLKGVDSTLKIQPAKLEDSAVYLCASSLDPRKVNEQYFGPGTRLTVT.

There are a few counts of this clonotype. The chain links TRBV30 to TRBJ2-2; D unclear. Looked up from germline, CDR1 is GTSNPN and CDR2 is SVGIG (reference sequence). V was shortened by 0 bases and J by 5 bases, with 16 bases between the two germline ends. The CDR3 is 16 amino acids. This CDR3 reads CAWSVLGKLGTGELFF. The CDR3 DNA sequence: TGTGCCTGGAGTGTACTGGGGAAACTGGGGACCGGGGAGCTGTTTTTT.

This chain uses TRBV14 with TRBJ2-5; D unclear. Germline CDR1 reads SGHDN; CDR2 reads FVKESK. Between the trimmed V and J ends, which lost 0 bases and 4 bases, there was a span of 9 bases. The CDR3 loop spans 14 amino acids. CDR3 sequence (DNA): TGTGCCAGCAGCCAAGACTGGGTGGGAGAGACCCAGTACTTC. This sequence encodes CASSQDWVGETQYF.

Ten or more counts support this clonotype. The CDR3, as DNA: TGCAGTGCTAGGATCCCCGGGACTACCAAAGAGACCCAGTACTTC. It yields the protein CSARIPGTTKETQYF. This chain links TRBV20-1 with TRBJ2-5; 7 nucleotides line up with TRBD2. CDR3 length: 15 amino acids. Looked up from germline, CDR1 is DFQATT and CDR2 is SNEGSKA (reference sequence). V was clipped by 3 bases and J by 3 bases; unmatched bases: 10.

V usage is TRBV28 and J usage is TRBJ2-7, with 11 positions matching TRBD1. Trimming removed 8 bases from V and 4 bases from J; junction bases left unmatched: 4. The CDR3 runs to 13 residues. In germline, CDR1 is MDHEN, CDR2 SYDVKM. In nucleotides, the CDR3 is TGTGCCAGCGTGGGGACAGGGGGTTACGAGCAGTACTTC. It translates to CASVGTGGYEQYF.

As to this clonotype: Mismatch with germline at one junction end may stem from a read error. The CDR3 coding sequence is TGCAGTGCCTTTAGCGGGCTGGGCCAAAGTGAAGCTTTC. Protein sequence: CSAFSGLGQSEAF. The chain links TRBV29-1 to TRBJ2-6, with TRBD2 identical over 7 bases. The length of the CDR3 is 13 residues. Germline loops: CDR1 SQVTM, CDR2 ANQGSEA.

This clonotype was recorded a few times. The gene calls are TRBV2 and TRBJ1-5; the D is unclear. V was pared by 6 bases and J by 3 bases, with 9 bases between. Germline loops: CDR1 SNHLY, CDR2 FYNNEI. CDR3 size: 13 residues. CDR3 protein: CASSPHINQPQHF. The CDR3 nucleotides read TGTGCCAGCAGCCCTCATATCAATCAGCCCCAGCATTTT.

On this clonotype: In this CDR3 the conserved last residue, phenylalanine or tryptophan, is missing, so a read error is likely. Because the CDR3's place on the DNA is in doubt, the DNA is left out and the CDR3 is given as listed by TCRdb. This chain uses TRBV7-9 with TRBJ1-1. The CDR3 numbers 10 amino acids, ends counted. Germline CDR1 is SEHNR and CDR2 is FQNEAQ (reference sequence). The CDR3 here is CASSSNKGTP.

This clonotype was counted between two and nine times. This sequence joins TRBV7-2 and TRBJ1-1; possibly TRBD1 for D (6 bases). V was pared by 2 bases and J by 1 base, with 8 bases between. In germline, CDR1 is SGHTA, CDR2 FQGNSA. The length of the CDR3 is 14 residues. Here the CDR3 reads CASSLYRANTEAFF. DNA for the CDR3: TGTGCCAGCAGCTTATACAGGGCGAACACTGAAGCTTTCTTT.

As regards this clonotype: The conserved phenylalanine or tryptophan is not found at the CDR3 terminus, so this likely reflects a read error. No DNA is shown, since the ends of the CDR3 on it are uncertain; the CDR3 is the one TCRdb lists. The CDR3 protein is CSAGRVYY. The chain has TRBV20-1 and TRBJ2-5; the D call in the table, TRBD2, was not verified against the DNA. Inclusive of both ends, the CDR3 amounts to 8 amino acids. From germline, CDR1 is DFQATT and CDR2 SNEGSKA (reference sequence).

The V and J genes are TRBV24-1 and TRBJ1-3; 7 nucleotides align to TRBD1. Germline assignment: CDR1 KGHDR and CDR2 SFDVKD. This CDR3 region has 16 residues. Trimming cost V 3 bases and J 0 bases; bases outside gene matches: 4. In DNA, the CDR3 is TGTGCCACCAGTGATAGGGGGCCTAGCTCTGGAAACACCATATATTTT. Translating gives CATSDRGPSSGNTIYF.

The count of this clonotype is one. V usage is TRBV10-3 and J usage is TRBJ1-2; tentatively, D is TRBD1 (5 bases). V was shortened by 2 bases and J by 4 bases, with 14 bases between the two germline ends. CDR1 is ENHRY and CDR2 is SYGVKD in the germline V gene. This CDR3 is 15 amino acids long. The CDR3 region is CAISEGTPSSYGYTF. CDR3 nucleotide sequence: TGTGCCATCAGTGAGGGGACCCCGTCGAGCTATGGCTACACCTTC.

The sample holds one count of this clonotype. Relative to the germline gene, one junction end is altered; a read error may explain this. The chain is built from TRBV10-3 and TRBJ2-3; D not resolved. The CDR3 totals 16 residues. Germline V CDR1 and CDR2: ENHRY, SYGVKD. CDR3 bases: TGTGCCAGCAGTGAGTTTGATCCCCGAGCCACAGATACGCAGTATTTT. It is translated as CASSEFDPRATDTQYF.

In this sample, this clonotype turned up many times. The CDR3: CASSGQASYGYTF. The CDR3 DNA follows: TGTGCCAGCAGTGGGCAGGCCAGCTATGGCTACACCTTC. The rearrangement uses TRBV6-5 and TRBJ1-2; unclear D gene. The germline V gene encodes CDR1 MNHEY and CDR2 SVGAGI. The CDR3 runs to 13 residues. Trimming cost V 5 bases and J 4 bases, with 11 bases left between them.